One T cell receptor (beta chain) is described in this entry. This clone appeared once. Its recognized antigen is unknown. No quality values exist for individual bases; no much larger clone is one base distant. Using the deep immunoSEQ assay, multiplex PCR amplified TCR CDR3 regions from genomic DNA. For each cell subset, the extracted genomic DNA was distributed evenly across all wells of several immunoSEQ 96-well plates, and each plate served as one replicate. For sorted subsets, each replicate PCR was loaded with roughly 190 ng genomic DNA, equivalent to 30,000 or so T cell genomes. The purified libraries were quantified using a Qubit 3.0 fluorometer, sized with a Bioanalyzer 2100, and then quantified again using the KAPA Library Quantification kit. A separate single-read 150-cycle Illumina NextSeq 550 flow cell was used to sequence each immunoSEQ 96-well plate. The authors' analysis ran thus. Because only junctional sequences without quality scores were contained in the immunoSEQ output, filtering matching that applied to full-length reads could not be performed. To assign V/J genes and CDR3, sequences were annotated against IMGT germline references using PyIR, a Python wrapper for IgBLAST v1.9. Any read was removed if the V/J assignment was weak (E-value above 1e-6), the CDR3 was missing, or the read contained stop codons, out-of-frame junctions, or ambiguous translated residues. V3J clonotypes were defined as sequences sharing the same inferred V gene, J gene, and CDR3 amino acid sequence. Percentage overlap between repertoires was calculated by dividing the number of shared unique clonotypes by the size of the smaller repertoire. Richness of each repertoire was evaluated using RTK rarefaction, the Chao1 estimator, and Recon v2.1 estimates of unobserved clonotypes. For all TCRbeta clonotypes obtained by the gDNA method from several donors, generation probabilities were computed with OLGA. TCRdb re-hosts the immuneACCESS table, in-frame sequences only. Its copies lack some clones; in the studies checked, an unresolved V gene accounts for under half of them, and the cause for the rest is not known. That table furnishes V, J and clone size, whereas the DNA furnished D and trimming. The sample table shows some 95,000 clones, and 68% are seen once. The ten largest account for 50% of the sample.

The data derive from a study of shared clonotypes between healthy human individuals (dated by TCRdb to 2020 to 2022). A note on the overall study: A few men and two women, aged 18 to 49 years, made up the cohort. Per donor, three plates each were used for CD4 naive and CD4 memory, two for CD8 naive, and one for CD8 memory. To estimate repertoire size and how much clonotypes are shared between individuals, the study performed deep sequencing of blood TCR repertoires from roughly five healthy adults. To increase sequencing depth and limit assay-specific biases, TCR repertoire library preparation and sequencing were carried out by different laboratories using diverse techniques. Between about 0.8 and 9.5 billion PBMCs per donor were obtained by leukapheresis. Overall results and qualifications from the work: The genetic and exposure-history diversity represented was limited by the small number of donors. When several donors were compared, the shared fraction of clonotypes was about 5% for naive CD4, approximately 3.5% for naive CD8, 2% to 2.5% for memory CD4, and 0.4% for memory CD8. Higher generation probabilities were observed for clonotypes shared by all four sorted-subset donors than for non-shared clonotypes. Naive subsets generally had larger estimated clonotype richness than memory subsets did. Sampling was restricted to blood, and TCR repertoires in tissue are likely to differ from TCR repertoires in blood. Pairwise subsampling indicated that sequencing depth was expected to affect the degree of clonotype sharing among donors. Rarefaction of sorted-subset datasets indicated incomplete sequencing despite the large sequencing depth.

The donors were healthy, HIV-negative adults who had no recently reported acute infections or vaccinations. Every donor was a Caucasian adult living in Nashville, Tennessee, USA. CD8 memory samples combined magnetically selected CD45RO+ cells with CCR7-negative CD45RA+ effector memory (TemRA) cells. Blood was collected by leukapheresis, and PBMCs were isolated by Ficoll-Histopaque density gradient centrifugation and then cryopreserved in liquid nitrogen vapor phase. Purity and quantity of every magnetically sorted T cell population were checked by analytical flow cytometry. Each sorted fraction had its genomic DNA isolated and then quantified by UV absorbance on a Nanodrop 2000c. This clonotype was sampled from a man aged 25 to 40 in good health. Sequenced sample: memory CD8+ T cells sorted from blood. The intended sense of this specimen's cell subset or site label: CD45RO+ cells pooled with CCR7-negative TemRA cells.

The CDR3 protein: CASRDRVTYGYTF. At the DNA level, the sequence is TGTGCCAGCCGGGACAGGGTCACCTATGGCTACACCTTC. This chain joins TRBV2 to TRBJ1-2, with 9 bases matching TRBD1. CDR3 length: 13 amino acids, cysteine to phenylalanine. Only CDR3 DNA remains: 39 bases, in frame from the first base. V is cut back by 8 bases and J by 4 bases, with 5 bases in the junction unmatched. Per the germline V gene, SNHLY is the CDR1 and FYNNEI is the CDR2. Reference TRBV2 and TRBJ1-2 genes cover what lies past the CDR3, so the full variable domain is EPEVTQTPSHQVTQMGQEVILRCVPISNHLYFYWYRQILGQKVEFLVSFYNNEISEKSEIFDDQFSVERPDGSNFTLKIRSTKLEDSAMYFCASRDRVTYGYTFGSGTRLTVV.